Each of the 21 T cell receptor beta chains below was sequenced from the same sample in a study of cytomegalovirus exposure and HLA in healthy donors. The primer mix had 60 Vbeta and 13 Jbeta primers. The protocol was immunoSEQ multiplex PCR, while the TCRdb copy is restricted to in-frame clones and leaves out a portion. Among fewer than 90,000 clones listed, roughly 80% were seen once. Sequencing was done on a sample of PBMCs. The receptor source for this set is a man aged 25 to 40 in good health and CMV-seropositive.

The chain uses TRBV18 and TRBJ1-5, with TRBD1 identical over 9 bases. CDR3 length: 18 residues. CDR1 is KGHSH and CDR2 is LQKENI in the germline V gene. J lost 0 bases, V lost 5 bases, and 11 bases had no gene match. CDR3 region: CASSTNPGQGFSNQPQHF. The CDR3 DNA is TGTGCCAGCTCAACAAATCCGGGACAGGGCTTTAGCAATCAGCCCCAGCATTTT.

The chain has TRBV9 and TRBJ1-6; possibly TRBD1 for D (6 bases). The V end was cut by 1 base, the J end by 7 bases, with 9 bases between. Germline V CDR1 and CDR2: SGDLS, YYNGEE. This CDR3 is built from 14 residues. DNA for the CDR3: TGTGCCAGCAGCGTACAGGGGCTAAATTCACCCCTCCACTTT. Encoded protein: CASSVQGLNSPLHF. Using reference TRBV9 and TRBJ1-6 for the parts outside the CDR3, the full variable domain is DSGVTQTPKHLITATGQRVTLRCSPRSGDLSVYWYQQSLDQGLQFLIQYYNGEERAKGNILERFSAQQFPDLHSELNLSSLELGDSALYFCASSVQGLNSPLHFGNGTRLTVT.

The V gene is TRBV28, the J gene TRBJ1-1, with TRBD1 as a possible D gene (6 bases). CDR3 size: 14 residues. With 2 bases removed from V and 6 bases from J, the gap between germline ends came to 13 bases. CDR1 and CDR2 from the germline V gene are MDHEN and SYDVKM. This CDR3 is CASSLGGAMSEAFF. The CDR3 DNA reads TGTGCCAGCAGTTTAGGGGGGGCGATGTCTGAAGCTTTCTTT.

The V call is TRBV30, the J call TRBJ2-5; 9 nucleotides line up with TRBD1. With V trimmed by 5 bases and J by 2 bases, 9 bases remained unmatched. The CDR3 length is 15 residues. Per the germline V gene, CDR1 is GTSNPN and CDR2 is SVGIG (reference sequence). In DNA form, the CDR3 reads TGTGCCTGGGGATTAGGACAGGGGAGGCAAGAGACCCAGTACTTC. Protein product: CAWGLGQGRQETQYF.

The chain links TRBV4-3 to TRBJ1-6; D uncertain. The length of the CDR3 is 15 residues. V gave up 0 bases and J gave up 5 bases, with 8 bases separating them. CDR1 is LGHNA, CDR2 YSLEER, per germline. This CDR3 is CASSQDAQDNSPLHF. In DNA form, the CDR3 reads TGCGCCAGCAGCCAAGACGCTCAGGATAATTCACCCCTCCACTTT.

The chain employs TRBV11-3 and TRBJ2-7; a weak D match, TRBD2 (5 bases). V lost 5 bases, J lost 7 bases, and 18 bases lay in between. The CDR3 runs to 14 residues. Germline CDR1 reads SGHNT; CDR2 reads YENEEA. CDR3 residues: CASSPGSTVTEQYF. CDR3 bases: TGTGCCAGCAGCCCGGGGAGTACGGTAACGGAGCAGTACTTC.

This clone was seen a single time. CDR3 in amino acids: CASSSSLAGTDTQYF. The DNA of the CDR3 is TGTGCCAGCAGTTCCTCACTAGCGGGCACAGATACGCAGTATTTT. This chain joins TRBV27 and TRBJ2-3, with 8 bases matching TRBD2. Germline assignment: CDR1 MNHEY and CDR2 SMNVEV (reference sequence). V shed 4 bases and J 1 base; nucleotides not matched to a gene: 4. The CDR3 contains 15 residues.

This chain joins TRBV4-1 and TRBJ2-5; D call uncertain. The germline V and J ends were trimmed by 1 base and 4 bases, with 7 bases remaining between them. The CDR3 spans 13 residues. CDR1 and CDR2 (germline): MGHRA, YSYEKL. The CDR3 loop is CASSQVILETQYF. The CDR3 DNA reads TGCGCCAGCAGCCAAGTAATACTAGAGACCCAGTACTTC.

J is TRBJ1-1 and V is TRBV29-1, with no clear D. Germline V gene data show CDR1 as SQVTM and CDR2 as ANQGSEA. Trimming pared 3 bases from V and 1 base from J, leaving 12 bases between. CDR3 length: 14 amino acids. CDR3 amino acids: CSVDRRQTNTEAFF. In nucleotides, the CDR3 is TGCAGCGTTGATCGGCGGCAGACGAACACTGAAGCTTTCTTT.

This clone occurred once. This chain joins TRBV5-4 and TRBJ2-3; weak D call: TRBD1 (6 bases). The germline V and J ends were trimmed by 4 bases and 3 bases, with 12 bases remaining between them. CDR1 and CDR2 (germline): SGHNT, YYREEE (reference sequence). The CDR3 is 14 residues long. The CDR3 coding sequence is TGTGCCAGCAGCCAACAGGGTTGGACAGATACGCAGTATTTT. Translated: CASSQQGWTDTQYF. Full variable domain (rest looked up from reference TRBV5-4 and TRBJ2-3): ETGVTQSPTHLIKTRGQQVTLRCSSQSGHNTVSWYQQALGQGPQFIFQYYREEENGRGNFPPRFSGLQFPNYSSELNVNALELDDSALYLCASSQQGWTDTQYFGPGTRLTVL.

The chain recombines TRBV7-3 with TRBJ2-1, with D hard to call. This CDR3 is 13 amino acids long. Germline-derived CDR1 and CDR2 are SGHTA and FQGTGA. V dropped 0 bases and J dropped 4 bases, with 4 bases sitting between them. CDR3 sequence (DNA): TGTGCCAGCAGCTTAACGGCTTACAATGAGCAGTTCTTC. This gives the protein CASSLTAYNEQFF.

The chain couples TRBV5-6 to TRBJ1-4; D call uncertain. Germline V lookup: CDR1 SGHDT, CDR2 YYEEEE. The CDR3 loop spans 15 amino acids. V dropped 5 bases and J dropped 3 bases, with 14 bases sitting between them. The chain's CDR3 is CASRLLGAANEKLFF. Here the CDR3 DNA reads TGTGCCAGCAGACTGCTGGGAGCAGCTAATGAAAAACTGTTTTTT.

The chain uses TRBV28 and TRBJ2-7, with 8 bases matching TRBD2. The CDR3 spans 21 residues. CDR1 and CDR2 from the germline V gene are MDHEN and SYDVKM. The trim removed 1 base at V and 0 bases at J, leaving 20 bases unmatched. CDR3 coding DNA: TGTGCCAGCAGTTTATCGCGCCGGGGGGGCTCAAGGGTGGGGAGCTCCTACGAGCAGTACTTC. Its translation: CASSLSRRGGSRVGSSYEQYF.

The chain combines TRBV4-2 with TRBJ1-4; 10 bases are shared with TRBD1. Germline-derived CDR1 and CDR2 are LGHNA and YNFKEQ. The CDR3 runs to 14 residues. V dropped 5 bases and J dropped 8; count of bases not matched to a gene: 5. The CDR3 DNA sequence: TGTGCCAGCAGCTCGGGACAGGGGAGCGAAAAACTGTTTTTT. Amino acid sequence: CASSSGQGSEKLFF.

The chain employs TRBV11-2 and TRBJ2-5, with unresolved D. There are 14 residues in the CDR3. The germline V gene encodes CDR1 SGHAT and CDR2 FQNNGV. V lost 5 bases and J 1 base, leaving 11 bases between the germline ends. CDR3 DNA: TGTGCCAGCAGCCCGACACGAGTCCAAGAGACCCAGTACTTC. This codes for CASSPTRVQETQYF.

The chain employs TRBV27 and TRBJ2-1; 9 bases map to TRBD1. This CDR3 comprises 14 residues. The germline V gene encodes CDR1 MNHEY and CDR2 SMNVEV (reference sequence). Trimming removed 7 bases from V and 9 bases from J; junction bases left unmatched: 10. CDR3 in DNA: TGTGCCAGCAAACGGGACAGGGCAACGAGTGAGCAGTTCTTC. Encoded protein: CASKRDRATSEQFF.

The V gene is TRBV4-2, the J gene TRBJ1-1; 10 bases are a match to TRBD1. V trimming: 2 bases; J trimming: 5 bases; junction bases outside the gene matches: 14. Germline V gene lookup returns CDR1 LGHNA and CDR2 YNFKEQ. The CDR3 runs to 18 residues. This CDR3 is CASSQQTYTGTGDTEAFF. The DNA for the CDR3 is TGTGCCAGCAGCCAACAAACTTATACCGGGACAGGGGATACTGAAGCTTTCTTT.

This chain connects TRBV5-1 to TRBJ2-7; 12 nucleotides line up with TRBD1. Germline CDR1 reads SGHRS; CDR2 reads YFSETQ. The CDR3 has 15 amino acids. V was pared by 0 bases and J by 9 bases, with 7 bases of the junction left unmatched. In DNA, the CDR3 is TGCGCCAGCAGCTTGGTGGGGACAGGGGGCGAGGTGCAGTACTTC. Encoded protein: CASSLVGTGGEVQYF.

This rearrangement joins TRBV6-5 to TRBJ1-4; 7 bases match TRBD1. The CDR3 is 15 residues long. The junction had 9 bases not matched to a gene; V was cut back by 6 bases and J by 5 bases. Germline CDR1 reads MNHEY; CDR2 reads SVGAGI. CDR3 sequence: CASSSEQGINEKLFF. The CDR3 DNA reads as TGTGCCAGCAGCTCCGAACAGGGGATAAATGAAAAACTGTTTTTT.

The chain combines TRBV5-4 with TRBJ2-1; 8 bases are a match to TRBD2. The CDR3 runs to 15 residues. Germline lookup yields CDR1 SGHNT and CDR2 YYREEE (reference sequence). With V trimmed by 1 base and J by 0 bases, 0 bases remained unmatched. CDR3 residues: CASSLSGSSYNEQFF. The CDR3 DNA follows: TGTGCCAGCAGCTTGAGCGGGAGCTCCTACAATGAGCAGTTCTTC.

The chain uses TRBV7-9 and TRBJ1-5, with TRBD1 identical over 7 bases. The CDR3 loop spans 14 amino acids. Germline CDR1 SEHNR, CDR2 FQNEAQ (reference sequence). V lost 4 bases and J lost 4; bases outside the gene matches: 4. DNA for the CDR3: TGTGCCAGCAGCTCCGGGACAGCGAATCAGCCCCAGCATTTT. This encodes CASSSGTANQPQHF. The full variable domain, rest sourced from reference TRBV7-9 and TRBJ1-5, is DTGVSQNPRHKITKRGQNVTFRCDPISEHNRLYWYRQTLGQGPEFLTYFQNEAQLEKSRLLSDRFSAERPKGSFSTLEIQRTEQGDSAMYLCASSSGTANQPQHFGDGTRLSIL.